These T cell receptor beta chains were read from a single sample in a study of blood T cell repertoires in COVID-19. This table comes from immunoSEQ multiplex PCR, and its TCRdb copy is limited to in-frame clones, with some not included. The data hold 250,000 or so clones, with roughly nine tenths observed a single time. Sequencing input: peripheral blood. These receptors were taken from a man in his 60s with acute or convalescent COVID-19. CDR3s leave out the opening cysteine and the closing phenylalanine or tryptophan. Each record gives: J gene, V gene, CDR3 protein.

j_call: TRBJ2-5; v_call: TRBV11-3; cdr3_aa: ASSLDGDREETQY
j_call: TRBJ1-3; v_call: TRBV19; cdr3_aa: ASSIAGGAGNTIY
j_call: TRBJ1-5; v_call: TRBV28; cdr3_aa: ASMEYLSNQPQH
j_call: TRBJ2-5; v_call: TRBV6-2/TRBV6-3; cdr3_aa: ASRPTGSRGLQETQY
j_call: TRBJ1-2; v_call: TRBV7-9; cdr3_aa: ASSLAGSGTGYYGYT
j_call: TRBJ2-7; v_call: TRBV6-5; cdr3_aa: ASTNSDPPYEQY
j_call: TRBJ1-2; v_call: TRBV29-1; cdr3_aa: SVELPDSYGYT
j_call: TRBJ1-5; v_call: TRBV5-1; cdr3_aa: ASQSTGGAEQPQH
j_call: TRBJ2-7; v_call: TRBV11-3; cdr3_aa: ASSLRQVETSGKNRYEQY
j_call: TRBJ2-3; v_call: TRBV5-1; cdr3_aa: ASWGGTSGSPTQY
j_call: TRBJ2-4; v_call: TRBV29-1; cdr3_aa: SVEDFGQGNIQY
j_call: TRBJ1-1; v_call: TRBV28; cdr3_aa: ASSPHSDRKAEAF